The next 10 T cell receptor beta chains were all read from a single sample in a study of glioma-infiltrating T cells. Using RNA template, CDR3s of TCR alpha and beta were amplified with iRepertoire arm-PCR. TCRdb re-analysed the multiplex PCR reads in MiXCR, keeping a single row per CDR3 protein. The sample records approximately 110,000 distinct CDR3 sequences, roughly 25% being singletons. The sequenced sample was glioma tissue, nonneoplastic brain tissue, or PBMCs (not recorded which). These receptors all come from a human donor with low-grade glioma or glioblastoma, undergoing nonglioma brain surgery, or in good health (not recorded which).

To note about this clonotype: This sequence may be a read error, since a much larger clone differs from it by one base. V and J are TRBV7-2 and TRBJ1-4, with unresolved D. Between the trimmed V and J ends, which lost 5 bases and 1 base, there was a span of 11 bases. CDR1 is SGHTA, CDR2 FQGNSA, per germline. The CDR3 sequence is 15 residues long. The CDR3 nucleotides are TGTGCCAGCAGCCTCCGACGGGGAACTAATGAAAAACTGTTTTTT. It codes for CASSLRRGTNEKLFF.

On this clonotype itself: At one of its ends the junction is not consistent with the germline gene, which may arise from a read error. The chain combines TRBV7-8 with TRBJ2-3; perhaps TRBD2 as D (5 bases). Germline CDR1 is SGHVS and CDR2 is FQNEAQ. The CDR3 consists of 12 residues. The CDR3 here is CASRLARDMQYF. CDR3 nucleotide sequence: TGTGCCAGCCGCTTAGCGCGAGATATGCAGTATTTT.

This clonotype was found many times. This chain uses TRBV6-1 with TRBJ2-7; 8 bases match TRBD2. The CDR3 has 18 amino acids. Trimming took 5 bases from V and 0 from J; bases not matched to a gene: 15. Germline lookup yields CDR1 MNHNS and CDR2 SASEGT. CDR3 residues: CASSQLYEPGLVSYEQYF. CDR3 nucleotides: TGTGCCAGCAGTCAACTCTATGAACCGGGACTAGTCTCCTACGAGCAGTACTTC.

This clonotype appeared many times. Here the CDR3 reads CASNSGYGGEQFF. The CDR3 coding sequence is TGTGCCAGCAATAGCGGATATGGGGGTGAGCAGTTCTTC. The chain employs TRBV6-1 and TRBJ2-1; D is possibly TRBD2 (6 bases). The CDR3 totals 13 residues. Trimming removed 7 bases at V and 9 bases at J, with 16 bases between. Germline V gene lookup returns CDR1 MNHNS and CDR2 SASEGT.

With regard to this clonotype: This may be a read error: a much more frequent sequence differs by one nucleotide. V is TRBV4-3 and J is TRBJ2-3; 13 bases are shared with TRBD2. The V gene's germline CDR1 is LGHNA and CDR2 YSLEER. The CDR3 consists of 17 residues. J was trimmed by 6 bases and V by 0 bases; bases with no gene match: 6. CDR3 residues: CASSQDLVLAGGDTQYF. The CDR3 bases are TGCGCCAGCAGCCAAGATTTGGTACTAGCGGGAGGGGATACGCAGTATTTT.

In its sample, this clonotype was seen many times. The chain joins TRBV5-1 to TRBJ2-7; D might be TRBD2 (7 bases). The CDR3 has 14 amino acids. V was clipped by 3 bases and J by 7 bases, with 17 bases between them. Germline assignment: CDR1 SGHRS and CDR2 YFSETQ. CDR3 sequence (DNA): TGCGCCAGCAGCTCGGGGGCGGGAGAAGGGGAGCAGTACTTC. Its translation is CASSSGAGEGEQYF.

This clonotype was picked up many times. V usage is TRBV20-1 and J usage is TRBJ2-5, with D tentatively TRBD1 (6 bases). This CDR3 is 12 amino acids long. Trimming pared 6 bases from V and 2 bases from J, leaving 10 bases between. CDR1 is DFQATT, CDR2 SNEGSKA, per germline (reference sequence). The CDR3 region is CSAGTPQETQYF. CDR3 DNA: TGCAGTGCCGGGACACCGCAAGAGACCCAGTACTTC.

V is TRBV29-1 and J is TRBJ2-7; no reliable D call. V was pared by 6 bases and J by 2 bases, with 11 bases between. CDR1 is SQVTM, CDR2 ANQGSEA, per germline. The CDR3 is made up of 12 amino acids. CDR3 loop: CSVGQQPYEQYF. The DNA for the CDR3 is TGCAGCGTCGGGCAACAGCCCTACGAGCAGTACTTC.

The sample holds many counts of this clonotype. The rearrangement links TRBV12-3 or TRBV12-4 to TRBJ1-5; D is perhaps TRBD1 (5 bases). V lost 1 base to trimming and J lost 7 bases, with 8 bases between them. The CDR3 sequence is 13 residues long. DNA of the CDR3: TGTGCCAGCAGTTTAGAGGGGAGGCAGCCCCAGCATTTT. It translates to CASSLEGRQPQHF.

As to this clonotype: A much larger clone differs from this one at a single base, so this may be a read error. This rearrangement joins TRBV7-2 to TRBJ2-3; no clear D. CDR1 is SGHTA, CDR2 FQGNSA, per germline. This CDR3 spans 13 amino acids. The CDR3 spells CASSQRPTDKQYF. CDR3 bases: TGTGCCAGCAGCCAACGGCCCACAGATAAGCAGTATTTT. Using reference TRBV7-2 and TRBJ2-3 for the parts outside the CDR3, the full variable domain is GAGVSQSPSNKVTEKGKDVELRCDPISGHTALYWYRQSLGQGLEFLIYFQGNSAPDKSGLPSDRFSAERTGGSVSTLTIQRTQQEDSAVYLCASSQRPTDKQYFGPGTRLTVL.